The rows below give T cell receptor beta chains drawn from one sample of a study of blood T cells in healthy people across ages. In TCRdb, the 5' RACE reads were re-called with MiXCR into one record per CDR3 protein. This table has fewer than 1,000,000 distinct CDR3 sequences, 46% appearing once. What was sequenced was blood. All receptors derive from a man older than 75 in good health. Each CDR3 is given without its conserved first and last residue. The size field is filled for only some rows; it gives once, few, many or a size class.

v_call	j_call	clone_size	cdr3_aa
TRBV11-3	TRBJ2-1	few	ASSLESGRIDNEQF
TRBV6-6	TRBJ2-7	NA	ASSYSKQDYSYEQY
TRBV12-3/TRBV12-4	TRBJ1-1	NA	ASSFAPLGHTEAF
TRBV4-3	TRBJ2-2	NA	ASSQMRGRNTGELF
TRBV5-6	TRBJ2-1	NA	ASHLGGLETQF
TRBV2	TRBJ2-5	NA	ASTKGPNQETQY
TRBV2	TRBJ1-6	many	ASSFTGRQSPLH
TRBV10-1	TRBJ2-7	NA	ASSDPTSGSYEQY
TRBV11-3	TRBJ2-2	few	ASSPRASNTGELF
TRBV24-1	TRBJ2-7	few	ATSDLDEQY
TRBV9	TRBJ1-2	once	ASSVEGRGNYGYT
TRBV20-1	TRBJ2-5	NA	SAPTSSGSFNEQY
TRBV29-1	TRBJ2-7	NA	SATGPYEQY
TRBV7-3	TRBJ2-1	NA	ASSLMSSGRNEQF
TRBV12-3/TRBV12-4	TRBJ2-3	few	ASSSPNRGADTQY
TRBV20-1	TRBJ2-1	once	SPTSGTSGGETQF
TRBV29-1	TRBJ1-1	NA	SVKTVNTEAF
TRBV12-3/TRBV12-4	TRBJ2-1	NA	ASSPQTGTSGGANNEQF
TRBV6-5	TRBJ2-7	NA	ASSYRAKYEQY
TRBV4-2	TRBJ2-1	many	ASSQEGAINEQF
TRBV5-5	TRBJ2-5	NA	ASSPVPGGQTQY
TRBV5-1	TRBJ2-7	few	ASSLVEDPYEQY